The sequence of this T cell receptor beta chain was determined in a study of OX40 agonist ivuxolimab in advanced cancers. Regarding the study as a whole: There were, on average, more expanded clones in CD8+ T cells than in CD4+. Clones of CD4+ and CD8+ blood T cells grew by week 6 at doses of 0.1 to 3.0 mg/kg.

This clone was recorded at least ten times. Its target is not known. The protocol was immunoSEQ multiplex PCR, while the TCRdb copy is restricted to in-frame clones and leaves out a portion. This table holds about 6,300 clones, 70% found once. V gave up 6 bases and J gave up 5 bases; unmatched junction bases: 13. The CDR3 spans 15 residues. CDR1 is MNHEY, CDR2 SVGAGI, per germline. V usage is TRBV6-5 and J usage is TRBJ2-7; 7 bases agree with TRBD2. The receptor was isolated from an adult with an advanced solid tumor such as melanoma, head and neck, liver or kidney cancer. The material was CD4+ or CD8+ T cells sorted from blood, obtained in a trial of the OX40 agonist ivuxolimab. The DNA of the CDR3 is TGTGCCAGCAGCGCCGCCCTCGCGGGAGACGACGAGCAGTACTTC. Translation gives CASSAALAGDDEQYF.